One and the same sample provided the 14 T cell receptor beta chains below, sequenced in a study of control samples from healthy donors and cancer patients. The repertoire was sequenced with immunoSEQ multiplex PCR; TCRdb's copy has only in-frame clones and lacks some. The table lists some 87,000 clones, 75% to 85% of them singletons. The sample consisted of PBMCs. The receptors stem from a man in his 60s with head and neck cancer.

CDR3 sequence (DNA): TGTGCCTGGAGTTACATCTCCTACGAGCAGTACTTC. This encodes CAWSYISYEQYF. The chain links TRBV30 to TRBJ2-7, with D uncertain. This CDR3 is 12 amino acids long. Trimming removed 2 bases from V and 0 bases from J, with 5 bases in between. The V gene's germline CDR1 is GTSNPN and CDR2 SVGIG (reference sequence).

The chain has TRBV2 and TRBJ1-1; D gene ambiguous. CDR3 length: 11 residues. The V and J ends lost 6 bases and 5 bases respectively, with 7 bases between them. Germline lookup yields CDR1 SNHLY and CDR2 FYNNEI. This CDR3 is CASRWVTEAFF. CDR3 nucleotides: TGTGCCAGCAGATGGGTAACTGAAGCTTTCTTT. Supplemented by reference TRBV2 and TRBJ1-1, the full variable domain reads EPEVTQTPSHQVTQMGQEVILRCVPISNHLYFYWYRQILGQKVEFLVSFYNNEISEKSEIFDDQFSVERPDGSNFTLKIRSTKLEDSAMYFCASRWVTEAFFGQGTRLTVV.

This chain joins TRBV6-5 and TRBJ2-7; D gene ambiguous. V lost 7 bases and J lost 5, with 12 bases in between. Germline CDR1 and CDR2: MNHEY and SVGAGI. CDR3 length: 12 residues. The CDR3 is CASKEFRDEQYF. The DNA for the CDR3 is TGTGCCAGCAAAGAGTTTCGTGACGAGCAGTACTTC.

The CDR3 loop is CASRPRGRSQETQYF. For the CDR3, the DNA is TGTGCCAGCAGACCTCGGGGGCGTAGCCAAGAGACCCAGTACTTC. The chain joins TRBV7-9 to TRBJ2-7; TRBD1 or TRBD2 may be the D gene (6 bases each). The last part of the DNA fits TRBJ2-5 better; the J call may be wrong. CDR3 size: 15 residues. Germline CDR1 is SEHNR and CDR2 is FQNEAQ (reference sequence).

This chain joins TRBV3-1 (or the pseudogene TRBV3-2) and TRBJ2-7; tentatively, D is TRBD1 (6 bases). This CDR3 spans 14 amino acids. Germline V gene data show CDR1 as LGHDT and CDR2 as YNNKEL (reference sequence). The V end was cut by 3 bases, the J end by 6 bases, with 15 bases between. CDR3 sequence reads: CASSQGDTEGEQYF. DNA for the CDR3: TGTGCCAGCAGCCAGGGGGACACAGAAGGCGAGCAGTACTTC.

The V and J genes are TRBV6-6 and TRBJ2-5; tentatively, D is TRBD1 (6 bases). CDR1 and CDR2 (germline): MNHNY, SVGAGI (reference sequence). This CDR3 is 17 amino acids long. Trimming removed 5 bases from V and 4 bases from J, with 23 bases in between. DNA of the CDR3: TGTGCCAGCAGTCTTGAGGCTTCGACAGGAGACGGAGAGACCCAGTACTTC. It codes for CASSLEASTGDGETQYF.

This clone was seen only a few times. The rearrangement uses TRBV5-4 and TRBJ2-2; TRBD1 might be the D (6 bases). Trimming stripped 2 bases from V and 7 bases from J, with 12 bases between. Germline assignment: CDR1 SGHNT and CDR2 YYREEE (reference sequence). The CDR3 spans 14 residues. CDR3 protein: CASSFRQAGGELFF. CDR3 DNA sequence: TGTGCCAGCAGCTTCAGACAGGCGGGCGGGGAGCTGTTTTTT.

The V call is TRBV10-1, the J call TRBJ1-3; unclear D gene. CDR3 length: 13 amino acids. Germline lookup yields CDR1 WNHNN and CDR2 SYGVQD (reference sequence). Trimming cost V 0 bases and J 3 bases, with 3 bases left between them. CDR3 coding DNA: TGCGCCAGCAGTGAGTCGGTTGGAAACACCATATATTTT. It encodes CASSESVGNTIYF.

The sample holds one count of this clone. This chain connects TRBV21-1 to TRBJ2-7; the table assigns TRBD1, which was not confirmed against the DNA. TRBV21-1 is classified as a pseudogene. CDR3 length equals 16 residues. The CDR3 region has the DNA TGTGCCAGCAGCAATCCAGGGGGGCGGGACTCCTACGAGCAGTACTTC. Translated, it gives CASSNPGGRDSYEQYF.

In nucleotides, the CDR3 is TGTGCCAGCAGTGGTGATTCAAACATTCAGTACTTC. Translation gives CASSGDSNIQYF. The rearrangement links TRBV5-4 to TRBJ2-4, with D uncertain. CDR3 length: 12 amino acids. V was clipped by 5 bases and J by 6 bases, with 9 bases between them. Germline V gene data show CDR1 as SGHNT and CDR2 as YYREEE (reference sequence).

The genes are TRBV29-1 and TRBJ2-7, with D tentatively TRBD1 or TRBD2 (5 bases each). From germline, CDR1 is SQVTM and CDR2 ANQGSEA. The CDR3 contains 12 residues. V was trimmed by 7 bases and J by 3 bases, leaving 13 bases between them. CDR3 nucleotide sequence: TGCAGCGCCGGGACGGGCAACTACGAGCAGTACTTC. Encoded protein: CSAGTGNYEQYF.

This sequence joins TRBV5-1 and TRBJ2-2, with 8 bases identical to TRBD1. The trim removed 4 bases at V and 3 bases at J, leaving 8 bases unmatched. Germline V CDR1 and CDR2: SGHRS, YFSETQ. CDR3 length: 16 residues. CDR3 sequence: CASSRQAGGDTGELFF. In DNA, the CDR3 is TGCGCCAGCAGCCGCCAGGCAGGGGGCGACACCGGGGAGCTGTTTTTT. The variable domain in full, with the rest retrieved from reference TRBV5-1 and TRBJ2-2, is KAGVTQTPRYLIKTRGQQVTLSCSPISGHRSVSWYQQTPGQGLQFLFEYFSETQRNKGNFPGRFSGRQFSNSRSEMNVSTLELGDSALYLCASSRQAGGDTGELFFGEGSRLTVL.

This clone appeared a few times. V is TRBV7-4 and J is TRBJ2-7; the D gene is possibly TRBD2 (6 bases). Germline assignment: CDR1 SGHVT and CDR2 SQSDAQ. Trimming pared 5 bases from V and 7 bases from J, leaving 12 bases between. This CDR3 has 12 residues. The chain's CDR3 is CASSRPGGEQYF. In nucleotides, the CDR3 is TGTGCCAGCAGCCGGCCCGGGGGAGAGCAGTACTTC.

The rearrangement uses TRBV5-4 and TRBJ2-1; 16 nucleotides match TRBD2. This CDR3 region has 14 residues. The germline gives CDR1 SGHNT, CDR2 YYREEE (reference sequence). Trimming took 2 bases from V and 14 from J; bases not matched to a gene: 4. CDR3 bases: TGTGCCAGCAGCTTATACGGGACTAGCGGGAGGGAGTTCTTC. Amino acids: CASSLYGTSGREFF.